The 23 T cell receptor beta chains below were found in one sample sequenced in a study of T cell responses to AZD1222 COVID-19 vaccine (TCRdb year 2021). In light of the paper, this sample's time point label describes: baseline before first vaccination. The method was the immunoSEQ multiplex PCR assay. The source is immuneACCESS, and TCRdb retained only in-frame sequences with V and J called. Part of the clones is not carried over; for the studies checked, unresolved V genes explain less than half of this, and the remainder is unexplained. Counted in this sample were 98,000 or so clones; approximately 86% of them appeared once. About 3.3% of the sample comes from the top ten. This material consisted of peripheral blood, taken on day 0 of AZD1222 vaccination. Every receptor here comes from an adult in good health.

V and J are TRBV7-9 and TRBJ1-6; perhaps TRBD1 as D (5 bases). CDR1 is SEHNR and CDR2 is FQNEAQ in the germline V gene (reference sequence). This CDR3 is built from 14 residues. The V end lost 1 base, the J end lost 7 bases, and 8 bases lay between the germline ends. CDR3 residues: CASSLEGSNSPLHF. The CDR3 region has the DNA TGTGCCAGCAGCTTAGAGGGGTCAAATTCACCCCTCCACTTT.

The chain is built from TRBV12-5 and TRBJ1-2; D is unclear. Germline V gene data show CDR1 as LGHNT and CDR2 as FRNRAP. The CDR3 runs to 14 residues. V was pared by 6 bases and J by 2 bases, with 13 bases between. The DNA for the CDR3 is TGTGCTAGTGGCTCCACGGGCACGAACTATGGCTACACCTTC. It specifies CASGSTGTNYGYTF. Complete variable domain (other parts from reference TRBV12-5 and TRBJ1-2): DARVTQTPRHKVTEMGQEVTMRCQPILGHNTVFWYRQTMMQGLELLAYFRNRAPLDDSGMPKDRFSAEMPDATLATLKIQPSEPRDSAVYFCASGSTGTNYGYTFGSGTRLTVV.

The chain couples TRBV18 to TRBJ2-7; TRBD1 matches 12 bases. V trimming: 0 bases; J trimming: 4 bases; junction bases outside the gene matches: 1. CDR3 length: 15 residues. Per germline, CDR1 KGHSH and CDR2 LQKENI. CDR3 amino acids: CASSPPGQGAYEQYF. Written as DNA, the CDR3 is TGTGCCAGCTCACCACCGGGACAGGGGGCATACGAGCAGTACTTC.

The count of this clone is one. This chain joins TRBV21-1 and TRBJ2-1; the D call in the table, TRBD2, was not verified against the DNA. TRBV21-1 constitutes a pseudogene. This CDR3 region has 15 residues. CDR3 amino acids: CASSKERGWGDEQFF. DNA of the CDR3: TGTGCCAGCAGCAAAGAACGGGGGTGGGGCGATGAGCAGTTCTTC.

V is TRBV5-1 and J is TRBJ2-6; 8 bases fit TRBD2. The CDR3 runs to 18 residues. The J segment lost 2 bases and the V segment lost 4 bases, leaving 11 bases of the junction unmatched. Germline V gene lookup returns CDR1 SGHRS and CDR2 YFSETQ. CDR3: CASSPRRSGGAGANVLTF. DNA for the CDR3: TGCGCCAGCAGCCCACGGAGGTCGGGAGGGGCTGGGGCCAACGTCCTGACTTTC.

Details on this clone: This sample also contains other DNA sequences that code for the same CDR3. The chain couples TRBV28 to TRBJ1-5; 9 bases are shared with TRBD1. The CDR3 totals 14 residues. The junction had 4 bases not matched to a gene; V was cut back by 4 bases and J by 6 bases. CDR1 is MDHEN, CDR2 SYDVKM, per germline. The CDR3 bases are TGTGCCAGCAGTTCGGGACAGGGAAGTCAGCCCCAGCATTTT. It specifies CASSSGQGSQPQHF. The full variable domain, its missing parts supplied by reference TRBV28 and TRBJ1-5, is DVKVTQSSRYLVKRTGEKVFLECVQDMDHENMFWYRQDPGLGLRLIYFSYDVKMKEKGDIPEGYSVSREKKERFSLILESASTNQTSMYLCASSSGQGSQPQHFGDGTRLSIL.

The rearrangement links TRBV6-5 to TRBJ2-1, with 8 bases aligning to TRBD2. The ends lost 6 bases at V and 9 bases at J; junction bases unmatched: 10. This CDR3 has 14 amino acids. Germline loops: CDR1 MNHEY, CDR2 SVGAGI. CDR3 nucleotides: TGTGCCAGCAGCCGGGAGGGGGGGCGCTTTGAGCAGTTCTTC. This gives the protein CASSREGGRFEQFF.

This clone was counted a few times. The chain employs TRBV28 and TRBJ2-7; 7 positions agree with TRBD1. V lost 5 bases to trimming and J lost 2 bases; unmatched junction nucleotides: 3. CDR1 is MDHEN, CDR2 SYDVKM, per germline. The CDR3 runs to 13 residues. The CDR3 loop is CASSGTATYEQYF. The CDR3 region has the DNA TGTGCCAGCAGTGGGACAGCGACCTACGAGCAGTACTTC.

In regard to this clone: Other DNA variants within this sample encode the same CDR3. The chain's CDR3 is CASSLSSGGYNEQFF. CDR3 nucleotides: TGTGCCAGCAGCTTAAGTAGCGGGGGATACAATGAGCAGTTCTTC. The V gene is TRBV7-2, the J gene TRBJ2-1; 9 nucleotides match TRBD2. Germline V gives CDR1 SGHTA, CDR2 FQGNSA. This CDR3 comprises 15 residues. Trimming took 2 bases from V and 4 from J; bases not matched to a gene: 3.

The genes are TRBV9 and TRBJ1-2, with 9 nucleotides matching TRBD1. The germline V gene has CDR1 SGDLS and CDR2 YYNGEE. This CDR3 has 15 amino acids. The V gene end was trimmed by 3 bases and the J gene end by 5 bases; junction bases not matched to a gene: 8. CDR3 nucleotides: TGTGCCAGCAGCGGTCCGGGACAGGGAAGATATGGCTACACCTTC. This encodes CASSGPGQGRYGYTF.

The J gene is TRBJ1-5, the V gene TRBV19, with TRBD1 matching 7 bases. After removal of 7 bases from V and 0 bases from J, the junction contained 9 bases not matched to a gene. CDR1 LNHDA and CDR2 SQIVND come from the germline V gene (reference sequence). This CDR3 has 16 amino acids. The CDR3 DNA sequence: TGTGCCAGTACCGAAAGAGGGGGCAATAGCAATCAGCCCCAGCATTTT. Encoded protein: CASTERGGNSNQPQHF.

This clone was detected once. CDR3 protein: CASSEPQGAGGSLSTDTQYF. Here the CDR3 DNA reads TGCGCCAGCAGTGAGCCCCAGGGAGCGGGGGGAAGCCTGAGCACAGATACGCAGTATTTT. This chain links TRBV10-1 with TRBJ2-3; 9 bases fit TRBD2. The CDR3 length is 20 residues. The germline gives CDR1 WNHNN, CDR2 SYGVQD (reference sequence). The ends lost 2 bases at V and 0 bases at J; junction bases unmatched: 15.

V is TRBV5-1 and J is TRBJ1-2, with D unresolved. V was trimmed by 1 base and J by 2 bases, leaving 12 bases between them. The CDR3 contains 15 residues. In germline, CDR1 is SGHRS, CDR2 YFSETQ. CDR3 DNA: TGCGCCAGCAGCTTGTCCGCGCAACAGAACTATGGCTACACCTTC. This codes for CASSLSAQQNYGYTF. Using reference TRBV5-1 and TRBJ1-2 for the parts outside the CDR3, the full variable domain is KAGVTQTPRYLIKTRGQQVTLSCSPISGHRSVSWYQQTPGQGLQFLFEYFSETQRNKGNFPGRFSGRQFSNSRSEMNVSTLELGDSALYLCASSLSAQQNYGYTFGSGTRLTVV.

This chain joins TRBV2 and TRBJ1-2; tentative D call: TRBD1 (5 bases). The CDR3 totals 15 residues. V was pared by 2 bases and J by 3 bases, with 13 bases between. CDR1 is SNHLY and CDR2 is FYNNEI in the germline V gene. Here the CDR3 reads CASSEFREHYYGYTF. CDR3 DNA: TGTGCCAGCAGTGAATTCAGGGAACATTACTATGGCTACACCTTC.

The chain recombines TRBV6-2 or TRBV6-3 with TRBJ2-7, with TRBD2 as a possible D gene (6 bases). CDR1 and CDR2 from the germline V gene are MNHEY and SVGEGT. The CDR3 extends over 14 amino acids. Trimming cost V 2 bases and J 2 bases, with 10 bases left between them. The CDR3 nucleotides read TGTGCCAGCAGTTACGGCGGGGCCACCTACGAGCAGTACTTC. Translating gives CASSYGGATYEQYF.

This rearrangement joins TRBV3-1 (or the pseudogene TRBV3-2) to TRBJ2-5, with 9 bases aligning to TRBD2. CDR1 LGHDT and CDR2 YNNKEL come from the germline V gene (reference sequence). Losses at the gene ends were 1 base for V and 4 bases for J; bases not matched to a gene: 7. CDR3 size: 16 residues. The CDR3 DNA follows: TGTGCCAGCAGCCAAGGACGCGGCGGGGGGGCAGAGACCCAGTACTTC. It encodes CASSQGRGGGAETQYF.

This sequence joins TRBV15 and TRBJ2-5, with D unresolved. CDR1 is LNHNV, CDR2 YYDKDF, per germline (reference sequence). The CDR3 extends over 17 amino acids. V was trimmed by 3 bases and J by 4 bases, leaving 21 bases between them. This CDR3 is CATSSSRTALLGETQYF. The CDR3 region has the DNA TGTGCCACCAGCAGCTCCCGGACCGCGCTTTTGGGAGAGACCCAGTACTTC.

The chain couples TRBV28 to TRBJ2-7, with D hard to call. Deletions cut 4 bases from V and 6 bases from J, with 19 bases between. The CDR3 extends over 15 amino acids. Germline values: CDR1 MDHEN, CDR2 SYDVKM. The CDR3 DNA is TGTGCCAGCAGTTCCCCGGGTCCCCAGAGGCCCGAGCAGTACTTC. Translating it yields CASSSPGPQRPEQYF.

The rearrangement uses TRBV19 and TRBJ1-2; 7 positions match TRBD1. Germline trimming cut 3 bases from V and 8 bases from J; bases unmatched to any gene: 9. The CDR3 contains 14 residues. Germline-derived CDR1 and CDR2 are LNHDA and SQIVND (reference sequence). This CDR3 is CASSIGGGAGGYTF. The CDR3 coding sequence is TGTGCCAGTAGTATCGGAGGGGGCGCGGGAGGCTACACCTTC.

This clone has a single count. This sequence joins TRBV6-5 and TRBJ1-1; D remains ambiguous. Between the trimmed V and J ends, which lost 7 bases and 11 bases, there was a span of 26 bases. The CDR3 length is 15 residues. CDR1 and CDR2 (germline): MNHEY, SVGAGI. The CDR3 DNA follows: TGTGCCAGCACCACGTCCCACGCCCGCTTTTTTGGGGCTTTCTTT. Protein: CASTTSHARFFGAFF.

The CDR3 sequence is CASRDTGLYGYTF. The CDR3, as DNA: TGTGCCAGTAGAGACACAGGGTTGTATGGCTACACCTTC. This chain connects TRBV19 to TRBJ1-2; D possibly corresponds to TRBD1 (6 bases). V dropped 6 bases and J dropped 5 bases, with 13 bases sitting between them. Germline CDR1 is LNHDA and CDR2 is SQIVND (reference sequence). The CDR3 has 13 amino acids.

V and J are TRBV24-1 and TRBJ1-5; 7 nucleotides align to TRBD1. From germline, CDR1 is KGHDR and CDR2 SFDVKD. V was clipped by 4 bases and J by 15 bases; unmatched bases: 8. The CDR3 has 12 residues. CDR3 DNA: TGTGCCACCAGTGACTCCCCCCGGGACAGGCATTTT. Its protein is CATSDSPRDRHF.

The chain is built from TRBV7-9 and TRBJ1-1, with D unresolved. V was clipped by 5 bases and J by 0 bases, with 13 bases between them. From germline, CDR1 is SEHNR and CDR2 FQNEAQ (reference sequence). The CDR3 length is 15 residues. In DNA form, the CDR3 reads TGTGCCAGCAGCCTGAGGCTGGGGATGAACACTGAAGCTTTCTTT. Translated, it gives CASSLRLGMNTEAFF.